The 9 T cell receptor beta chains reported below all come from one sample, sequenced in a study of control samples from healthy donors and cancer patients. Method: immunoSEQ multiplex PCR; TCRdb's copy keeps in-frame clones and lacks some. The sample records 30,000 to 40,000 clones, around 86% being singletons. Sequences were obtained from PBMCs. These receptors were taken from a woman between 40 and 55 years old with lung cancer.

This rearrangement joins TRBV6-5 to TRBJ1-2; possibly TRBD1 for D (6 bases). Germline V gene sequence: CDR1 MNHEY, CDR2 SVGAGI. Deletions cut 6 bases from V and 7 bases from J, with 18 bases between. The CDR3 runs 14 residues. Here the CDR3 DNA reads TGTGCCAGCAGGCCAAGACAGGATCTAGGTGGCTACACCTTC. This translates into CASRPRQDLGGYTF.

J is TRBJ1-2 and V is TRBV29-1, with D hard to call. Germline V gene sequence: CDR1 SQVTM, CDR2 ANQGSEA. Trimming stripped 0 bases from V and 9 bases from J, with 8 bases between. The length of the CDR3 is 11 residues. This chain's CDR3 is CSVEERGRYTF. In nucleotides, the CDR3 is TGCAGCGTTGAAGAGCGCGGGCGCTACACCTTC.

The V call is TRBV9, the J call TRBJ2-3; TRBD1 is a possible D gene (6 bases). The germline gives CDR1 SGDLS, CDR2 YYNGEE. The V and J ends lost 4 bases and 2 bases respectively, with 14 bases between them. The CDR3 has 15 residues. Here the CDR3 reads CASSPPEGVTDTQYF. The CDR3 coding sequence is TGTGCCAGCAGCCCCCCAGAGGGGGTCACAGATACGCAGTATTTT.

The genes are TRBV5-4 and TRBJ2-2; the D gene is possibly TRBD2 (5 bases). Germline values: CDR1 SGHNT, CDR2 YYREEE (reference sequence). V lost 4 bases and J 0 bases, leaving 13 bases between the germline ends. The CDR3 totals 16 residues. CDR3 DNA: TGTGCCAGCAGCACCCGGGGAAACTCGAACACCGGGGAGCTGTTTTTT. It yields the protein CASSTRGNSNTGELFF.

The chain couples TRBV5-6 to TRBJ1-6; tentative D call: TRBD1 (5 bases). The length of the CDR3 is 15 residues. With 0 bases removed from V and 4 bases from J, the gap between germline ends came to 8 bases. Germline-derived CDR1 and CDR2 are SGHDT and YYEEEE. The CDR3 region is CASSLGQSYNSPLHF. CDR3 DNA: TGTGCCAGCAGCTTGGGACAGTCTTATAATTCACCCCTCCACTTT.

The chain employs TRBV10-3 and TRBJ1-2; TRBD1 agrees at 8 bases. The germline CDR1 and CDR2 sequences are ENHRY and SYGVKD. V was pared by 8 bases and J by 4 bases, with 9 bases of the junction left unmatched. This CDR3 has 14 residues. CDR3 sequence (DNA): TGTGCCATCGGGACCCCGGGACAGGTCTATGGCTACACCTTC. Its translation is CAIGTPGQVYGYTF.

This clone was seen only a few times. V is TRBV2 and J is TRBJ1-6, with no clear D. Trimming shortened V by 6 bases and J by 6 bases, and 6 bases separated the two germline ends. The CDR3 loop spans 12 amino acids. Germline values: CDR1 SNHLY, CDR2 FYNNEI. The CDR3 protein is CASRRVNSPLHF. The CDR3 DNA follows: TGTGCCAGCAGACGGGTTAATTCACCCCTCCACTTT.

The chain employs TRBV3-1 (or the pseudogene TRBV3-2) and TRBJ1-1; D is unclear. V lost 1 base and J lost 3, with 9 bases in between. The CDR3 contains 14 residues. From germline, CDR1 is LGHDT and CDR2 YNNKEL (reference sequence). DNA of the CDR3: TGTGCCAGCAGCCAAGCCGTTTCACACACTGAAGCTTTCTTT. Protein sequence: CASSQAVSHTEAFF.

The rearrangement links TRBV4-1 to TRBJ1-1; 7 bases match TRBD1. Looked up from germline, CDR1 is MGHRA and CDR2 is YSYEKL. This CDR3 has 16 amino acids. V lost 2 bases and J lost 0; bases outside the gene matches: 6. Here the CDR3 DNA reads TGCGCCAGCAGCCAACCCAGGACAGGCATGAACACTGAAGCTTTCTTT. As protein: CASSQPRTGMNTEAFF.